This TCR beta chain derives from a study of T cells in Graves' hyperthyroidism and ophthalmopathy (dated by TCRdb to about 2019). Context from the whole study: Peripheral blood was collected at initial diagnosis, before any treatment. To identify TCR V-J signatures that set the groups apart, the researchers used a discovery cohort of 100 or so patients, made up of under 45 with Graves' ophthalmopathy and some 56 with stable Graves' hyperthyroidism. Prospective prediction of ophthalmopathy was tested in an independent validation cohort of about 19 hyperthyroidism patients and some 17 patients who later progressed to ophthalmopathy. The approximately 98 discovery patients were randomly divided into training and test sets at a 7:3 ratio. In about 6 Graves' hyperthyroidism patients, the study also compared T-cell repertoires from thyroid tissue with T-cell repertoires from blood. After sampling, hyperthyroidism patients received methimazole starting at 30 mg daily, and ophthalmopathy patients received high-dose intravenous methylprednisolone. According to the paper, TCR Vbeta CDR3 sequencing was carried out on over 130 peripheral blood samples, which came from fewer than 50 ophthalmopathy, 80 or so hyperthyroidism and some 17 progressor patients. Results and caveats for the whole study, not just this receptor: No statistical method was used to fix the sample size in advance, and group allocation was not hidden from the investigators. Most expanded thyroid clonotypes (frequency above 0.001) were also found in blood, which suggests that blood repertoires may mirror thyroid immune responses. In validation, the model predicted progression to ophthalmopathy with roughly 66% sensitivity and roughly 75% specificity, a median of about 6 months before onset. A 13 V-J signature model separated ophthalmopathy from stable hyperthyroidism, with 87.88% sensitivity and just under 84% specificity in cross-validation and 80%/75% in testing.

A patient counted as having stable Graves' hyperthyroidism if no progression to ophthalmopathy occurred over 18 months of follow-up. Hyperthyroidism patients were aged 18 to 65 years and newly diagnosed, with disease duration of less than 2 months. Exclusion was applied to patients with uncontrolled infections, other autoimmune diseases, pregnancy or lactation. Diagnoses were established on the basis of clinical symptoms, serum thyroxine and TRAb, thyroid ultrasound, and orbital computed tomography. Ficoll-Paque density gradient centrifugation was used to isolate PBMCs from about 9.4 ml of fresh peripheral blood. Trizol reagent was used to extract total RNA, and RNA quality was then checked on an Agilent 2100 Bioanalyzer. The TCR beta CDR3 regions were amplified from RNA transcripts. For the first round of RT-PCR on the TCR CDR3, the HTBI primer set was used together with the Qiagen OneStep RT-PCR kit. Libraries were constructed in a second round of multiplex PCR, after which size selection and purification were performed. Sequencing of the libraries was done on an Illumina HiSeq2000 using paired-end 100 bp reads. Concerning the study's data processing: SOAPnuke was used to process the raw data, with reads discarded if the reads contained adapters or uncalled bases, had a mean Phred below 15, or lacked an exact constant-primer or identifier match. High-quality paired reads were merged with COPE v1.2.5, and unique nucleotide sequences were defined as clonotypes. MiTCR v1.1 was used to align the clonotypes against IMGT TRBV, TRBD and TRBJ reference segments. The analysis was restricted to V-J combinations with a frequency above 0.0001, which together covered 99.2% of the repertoires. A TCS score was defined as the ratio of F50 (clonal expansion) to E x V (chaos), with BLOSUM62-based TCRdist applied between CDR3 peptides within each V-J. Welch's t-statistics and random forest reduced roughly 540 V-J features to under 15, which were used in a naive Bayes classifier (R e1071). The Morisita-Horn index was used to measure how similar the thyroid and blood repertoires were. The public reads were reprocessed in TCRdb via fastp at Q25 and MiXCR, keeping in-frame beta chains. CDR3 protein duplicates are merged, each entry listing the most common genes and DNA. The V and J calls shown here were made by TCRdb, not taken from the authors' results. The sample records approximately 870,000 distinct CDR3 sequences, 35% to 45% of which are singletons. Approximately 8.7% of the sample goes to the ten largest clones.

V and J are truncated by 2 bases and 2 bases respectively, leaving an intervening sequence of 13 bases. Including the terminal cysteine and phenylalanine, the CDR3 comprises 16 residues. Of the read, only the CDR3 DNA is kept; its 48 bases are in frame from base 1. Via the germline V gene, CDR1 is ENHRY and CDR2 SYGVKD. This clonotype appeared many times. What antigen it recognizes has not been identified. No quality values exist for individual bases; no much larger clone is one base distant. The chain is encoded by TRBV10-3 joined to TRBJ1-5; perhaps TRBD1 is the D gene, with 5 bases matching. The sequencing input was blood. The TCR comes from a young man with Graves' hyperthyroidism. The DNA reads TGTGCCATCAGTGAGGGATCCTTAGGGGGCAATCAGCCCCAGCATTTT. Its protein reads: CAISEGSLGGNQPQHF.